The next 20 T cell receptor beta chains were all read from a single sample in a study of T cell repertoires in cytomegalovirus infection. These TCRs are of unknown antigen specificity. TCRdb processed the reads anew with MiXCR; each CDR3 protein has one entry. The sample includes 360,000 or so distinct CDR3 sequences, about 35% of them seen just once. The specimen comprised cultured PBMCs, sampled from culture after CMV antigen stimulation. These receptors came from a human donor in good health (CMV status not recorded). Some clones in this sample may be carry-over from other donors' samples.

The chain combines TRBV19 with TRBJ2-1; tentatively, D is TRBD2 (5 bases). Germline CDR1 is LNHDA and CDR2 is SQIVND (reference sequence). V lost 5 bases to trimming and J lost 4 bases, with 18 bases between them. The CDR3 contains 16 residues. The DNA for the CDR3 is TGTGCCAGTAGTGGTGGCTCTAGCAGACAATACAATGAGCAGTTCTTC. Translation gives CASSGGSSRQYNEQFF.

V is TRBV7-2 and J is TRBJ2-3, with TRBD2 matching 8 bases. The junction had 5 bases not matched to a gene; V was cut back by 3 bases and J by 0 bases. The CDR3 is 16 residues long. CDR1 and CDR2 (germline): SGHTA, FQGNSA. The CDR3 coding sequence is TGTGCCAGCAGCTTGGATAGCGGGATTAGCACAGATACGCAGTATTTT. Translated, it gives CASSLDSGISTDTQYF.

V gene TRBV7-8 combines with J gene TRBJ2-3; unclear D gene. CDR3 length: 14 residues. Germline CDR1 reads SGHVS; CDR2 reads FQNEAQ. Trimming stripped 5 bases from V and 0 bases from J, with 9 bases between. CDR3 sequence (DNA): TGTGCCAGCAGCCGATACGGGAGCACAGATACGCAGTATTTT. Protein sequence: CASSRYGSTDTQYF.

This sequence joins TRBV10-3 and TRBJ2-5; perhaps D is TRBD1 or TRBD2 (5 bases each). The CDR3 is made up of 12 amino acids. V lost 0 bases and J lost 12, with 11 bases in between. CDR1 is ENHRY and CDR2 is SYGVKD in the germline V gene. CDR3 in DNA: TGTGCCATCAGTGAGTCGGTGGGACCGGAGTACTTC. This encodes CAISESVGPEYF.

This clonotype was found many times. J is TRBJ2-7 and V is TRBV19, with 9 bases that match TRBD2. V was clipped by 5 bases and J by 3 bases; unmatched bases: 5. This CDR3 comprises 14 residues. The germline V gene encodes CDR1 LNHDA and CDR2 SQIVND (reference sequence). The CDR3 spells CASSHGTSSYEQYV. The CDR3 bases are TGTGCCAGTAGTCATGGGACTAGCAGCTACGAGCAGTACGTC.

The chain recombines TRBV3-1 with TRBJ2-2; 7 nucleotides match TRBD2. The CDR3 extends over 17 amino acids. V was pared by 6 bases and J by 1 base, with 11 bases of the junction left unmatched. The germline gives CDR1 LGHDT, CDR2 YNNKEL (reference sequence). In DNA, the CDR3 is TGTGCCAGCAGTCTAGGGGCAGCGGGGTTGAACACCGGGGAGCTGTTTTTT. This gives the protein CASSLGAAGLNTGELFF.

This sequence joins TRBV19 and TRBJ1-1; TRBD1 is a possible D gene (6 bases). CDR3 length: 15 residues. The V gene's germline CDR1 is LNHDA and CDR2 SQIVND (reference sequence). The V end lost 7 bases, the J end lost 5 bases, and 20 bases lay between the germline ends. The CDR3 is CASKRGEAMPTEAFF. The CDR3 DNA follows: TGTGCCAGTAAAAGGGGGGAGGCGATGCCGACTGAAGCTTTCTTT.

This chain links TRBV27 with TRBJ2-3; D gene unclear. Germline CDR1 reads MNHEY; CDR2 reads SMNVEV (reference sequence). This CDR3 is 15 amino acids long. Between the trimmed V and J ends, which lost 5 bases and 2 bases, there was a span of 14 bases. The CDR3 here is CASSNTLTLTDTQYF. CDR3 nucleotide sequence: TGTGCCAGCAGTAACACCCTGACCCTCACAGATACGCAGTATTTT.

In its sample, this clonotype was seen a few times. V gene TRBV15 combines with J gene TRBJ1-2, with D perhaps TRBD1 (6 bases). CDR1 is LNHNV, CDR2 YYDKDF, per germline (reference sequence). The CDR3 is 15 residues long. V was pared by 0 bases and J by 2 bases, with 10 bases between. The CDR3 is CATSRDGDKNYGYTF. The CDR3 coding sequence is TGTGCCACCAGCAGAGACGGGGACAAAAACTATGGCTACACCTTC.

This clonotype has only a few counts. The chain joins TRBV20-1 to TRBJ2-7; D is ambiguous. V lost 3 bases and J 5 bases, leaving 8 bases between the germline ends. Germline lookup yields CDR1 DFQATT and CDR2 SNEGSKA (reference sequence). The CDR3 is 11 residues long. The CDR3 bases are TGCAGTGCTAGTTCTTGGAACGAGCAGTACGTC. Translating gives CSASSWNEQYV.

This clonotype was observed a handful of times. V usage is TRBV7-2 and J usage is TRBJ1-5; D might be TRBD1 (6 bases). The ends were cut back, 2 bases at V and 4 bases at J, with 12 bases in the middle. Looked up from germline, CDR1 is SGHTA and CDR2 is FQGNSA. This CDR3 comprises 15 residues. The CDR3 DNA is TGTGCCAGCAGCTTATGGACAGCCCTTAATCAGCCCCAGCATTTT. Protein: CASSLWTALNQPQHF. Full variable domain (missing parts from reference TRBV7-2 and TRBJ1-5): GAGVSQSPSNKVTEKGKDVELRCDPISGHTALYWYRQSLGQGLEFLIYFQGNSAPDKSGLPSDRFSAERTGGSVSTLTIQRTQQEDSAVYLCASSLWTALNQPQHFGDGTRLSIL.

V usage is TRBV2 and J usage is TRBJ2-1, with D tentatively TRBD2 (5 bases). The ends were cut back, 5 bases at V and 2 bases at J, with 10 bases in the middle. CDR3 length equals 14 residues. Germline V gene sequence: CDR1 SNHLY, CDR2 FYNNEI. This chain's CDR3 is CASSKSGAYNEQFF. The CDR3 nucleotides read TGTGCCAGCAGTAAAAGCGGAGCCTACAATGAGCAGTTCTTC.

This clonotype was seen a handful of times. In nucleotides, the CDR3 is TGCAGTGCTACAGGGGGCAAGAACACTGAAGCTTTCTTT. Translated, it gives CSATGGKNTEAFF. The V call is TRBV20-1, the J call TRBJ1-1; 8 positions agree with TRBD1. The CDR3 loop spans 13 amino acids. Germline-derived CDR1 and CDR2 are DFQATT and SNEGSKA (reference sequence). Trimming at V came to 4 bases and at J to 1 base, leaving 2 bases not matched to a gene.

This rearrangement joins TRBV7-9 to TRBJ1-1, with no clear D. The CDR3 is 15 residues long. Germline V gives CDR1 SEHNR, CDR2 FQNEAQ (reference sequence). The V gene lost 1 base and the J gene lost 4 bases, with 13 bases spanning the gap. The CDR3 bases are TGTGCCAGCAGCTTAGGACGACGCCTGGCCACTGAAGCTTTCTTT. Translating it yields CASSLGRRLATEAFF.

This clonotype has more than one count but fewer than ten. This chain uses TRBV27 with TRBJ2-6, with TRBD2 identical over 11 bases. V lost 8 bases and J lost 0; bases outside the gene matches: 12. Per the germline V gene, CDR1 is MNHEY and CDR2 is SMNVEV (reference sequence). This CDR3 comprises 19 residues. CDR3 DNA: TGTGCCAGCCCCCGCCCCCAGGGACTAGCGGACTCTGGGGCCAACGTCCTGACTTTC. It is translated as CASPRPQGLADSGANVLTF.

The chain recombines TRBV7-9 with TRBJ2-1; 7 nucleotides agree with TRBD1. This CDR3 spans 14 amino acids. J was trimmed by 9 bases and V by 5 bases; bases with no gene match: 10. Germline CDR1 and CDR2: SEHNR and FQNEAQ (reference sequence). Here the CDR3 reads CASSPSGGVSEQFF. The CDR3 bases are TGTGCCAGCAGCCCCTCAGGGGGAGTGTCTGAGCAGTTCTTC.

This sequence joins TRBV7-2 and TRBJ1-4; D unclear. The CDR3 runs to 11 residues. Trimming pared 3 bases from V and 6 bases from J, leaving 2 bases between. CDR1 is SGHTA, CDR2 FQGNSA, per germline. The CDR3 here is CASSFHEKLFF. CDR3 DNA sequence: TGTGCCAGCAGCTTTCATGAAAAACTGTTTTTT.

The chain is built from TRBV9 and TRBJ2-5; 7 bases align to TRBD2. There are 16 residues in the CDR3. The J segment lost 2 bases and the V segment lost 4 bases, leaving 11 bases of the junction unmatched. Germline CDR1 is SGDLS and CDR2 is YYNGEE. The CDR3 DNA follows: TGTGCCAGCAGCTCATCCCTAGCGGAGGGACAAGAGACCCAGTACTTC. As protein: CASSSSLAEGQETQYF.

This clonotype was counted between two and nine times. The rearrangement joins TRBV6-1 to TRBJ2-7; TRBD1 aligns across 10 bases. Germline V CDR1 and CDR2: MNHNS, SASEGT. Unmatched junction bases numbered 10, after V lost 4 bases and J lost 4 bases. This CDR3 region has 16 residues. The chain's CDR3 is CASSALTGGFAYEQYV. The CDR3 DNA follows: TGTGCCAGCAGTGCCCTGACAGGGGGCTTTGCATACGAGCAGTACGTC.

This clonotype occurred a few times. The chain links TRBV10-3 to TRBJ2-1, with TRBD2 matching 14 bases. This CDR3 is 16 amino acids long. The V and J ends lost 2 bases and 10 bases, in that order; junction bases with no gene match: 7. The germline V gene encodes CDR1 ENHRY and CDR2 SYGVKD. The CDR3 DNA follows: TGTGCCATCAGTGAGCCGACTAGCGGGAGGGCCTGGGAGCAGTTCTTC. Translated, it gives CAISEPTSGRAWEQFF.